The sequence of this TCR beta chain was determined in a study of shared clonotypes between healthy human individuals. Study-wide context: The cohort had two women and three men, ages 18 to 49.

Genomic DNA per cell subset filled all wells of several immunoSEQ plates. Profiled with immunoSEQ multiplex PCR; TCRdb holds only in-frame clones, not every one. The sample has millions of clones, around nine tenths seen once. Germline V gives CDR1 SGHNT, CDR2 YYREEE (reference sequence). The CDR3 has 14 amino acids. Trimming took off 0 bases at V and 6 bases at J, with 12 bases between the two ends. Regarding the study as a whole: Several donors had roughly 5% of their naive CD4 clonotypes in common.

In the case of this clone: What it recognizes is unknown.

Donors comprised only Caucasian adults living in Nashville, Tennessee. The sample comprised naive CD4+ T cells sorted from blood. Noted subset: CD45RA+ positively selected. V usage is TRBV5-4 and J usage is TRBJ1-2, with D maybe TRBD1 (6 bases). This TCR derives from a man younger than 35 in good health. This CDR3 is CASSLARGMDGYTF. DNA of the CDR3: TGTGCCAGCAGCTTGGCCAGGGGTATGGATGGCTACACCTTC.